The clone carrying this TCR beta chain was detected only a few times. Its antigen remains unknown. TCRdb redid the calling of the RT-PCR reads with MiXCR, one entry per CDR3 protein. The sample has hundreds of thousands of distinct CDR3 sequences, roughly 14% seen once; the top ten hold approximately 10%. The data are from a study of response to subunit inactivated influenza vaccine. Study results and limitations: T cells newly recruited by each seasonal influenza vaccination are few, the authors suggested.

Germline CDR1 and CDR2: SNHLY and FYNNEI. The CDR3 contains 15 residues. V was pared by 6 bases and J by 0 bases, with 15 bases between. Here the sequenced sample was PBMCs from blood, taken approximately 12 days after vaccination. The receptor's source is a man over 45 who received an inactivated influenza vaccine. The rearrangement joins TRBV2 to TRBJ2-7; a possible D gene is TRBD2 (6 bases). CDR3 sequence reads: CASSRDSLYSYEQYF. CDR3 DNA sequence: TGTGCCAGCAGCCGGGACTCTCTCTACTCCTACGAGCAGTACTTC.